This passage covers 10 T cell receptor beta chains from one sample sequenced in a study of T cells expressing NK-cell markers. No DNA is given; TCRdb re-called the 5' RACE reads and lists each CDR3 protein once. This repertoire includes over 200,000 distinct CDR3 sequences. Sequencing was performed on blood T cells: a sorted CD56 or NKG2C T cell subset, CD4+ or CD8+ T cells, or bulk PBMC T cells (not recorded which). Receptors were obtained from a man younger than 35 in good health.

The rearrangement joins TRBV20-1 to TRBJ1-1; TCRdb's D gene call, TRBD1, goes unchecked for lack of DNA. The CDR3 length is 14 residues. The germline gives CDR1 DFQATT, CDR2 SNEGSKA (reference sequence). The CDR3 spells CTKRRSAKDTEAFF.

This chain links TRBV12-3 or TRBV12-4 with TRBJ2-5. This CDR3 is 13 amino acids long. This CDR3 reads CASSLSQPETQYF.

The rearrangement links TRBV5-4 to TRBJ2-1; TCRdb selects TRBD1, and the lack of DNA leaves this call unchecked. The CDR3 consists of 15 residues. Germline CDR1 is SGHNT and CDR2 is YYREEE (reference sequence). The CDR3 here is CASSGTGASLNEQFF.

The genes are TRBV19 and TRBJ2-7; TCRdb proposes TRBD2, but this gene call is untestable without DNA. CDR3 length: 18 residues. Germline V gene data show CDR1 as LNHDA and CDR2 as SQIVND (reference sequence). CDR3 region: CASSIASGTSRVSYEQYF.

J is TRBJ2-1 and V is TRBV5-8; TCRdb selects TRBD2, and the lack of DNA leaves this call unchecked. The CDR3 runs to 14 residues. The germline V gene has CDR1 SGHTS and CDR2 YDEGEE. The CDR3 reads CASSRQQGYNEQFF.

The chain links TRBV6-5 to TRBJ2-1; without DNA, the TCRdb call of TRBD2 cannot be checked. The CDR3 is 15 residues long. Germline V lookup: CDR1 MNHEY, CDR2 SVGAGI. The CDR3 sequence is CASSYVGGIYNEQFF.

V gene TRBV12-3 or TRBV12-4 combines with J gene TRBJ1-5; TCRdb's D gene call, TRBD1, goes unchecked for lack of DNA. The CDR3 contains 16 residues. The CDR3 protein is CASSPRDTLRPQPQHF.

The chain uses TRBV6-5 and TRBJ2-1; TCRdb designates TRBD2, a call that cannot be tested without DNA. This CDR3 is built from 14 residues. The germline V gene has CDR1 MNHEY and CDR2 SVGAGI. This chain's CDR3 is CASSSSGIHNEQFF.

V usage is TRBV12-3 or TRBV12-4 and J usage is TRBJ1-1; as DNA is missing, the TRBD1 call by TCRdb cannot be tested. CDR3 length equals 13 residues. The CDR3 sequence is CASSLPGLAEAFF.

V is TRBV6-1 and J is TRBJ1-5; TCRdb outputs TRBD1, but without DNA this stays unchecked. This CDR3 region has 14 residues. CDR1 and CDR2 (germline): MNHNS, SASEGT. CDR3 amino acids: CASQNSGGQGAQHF.